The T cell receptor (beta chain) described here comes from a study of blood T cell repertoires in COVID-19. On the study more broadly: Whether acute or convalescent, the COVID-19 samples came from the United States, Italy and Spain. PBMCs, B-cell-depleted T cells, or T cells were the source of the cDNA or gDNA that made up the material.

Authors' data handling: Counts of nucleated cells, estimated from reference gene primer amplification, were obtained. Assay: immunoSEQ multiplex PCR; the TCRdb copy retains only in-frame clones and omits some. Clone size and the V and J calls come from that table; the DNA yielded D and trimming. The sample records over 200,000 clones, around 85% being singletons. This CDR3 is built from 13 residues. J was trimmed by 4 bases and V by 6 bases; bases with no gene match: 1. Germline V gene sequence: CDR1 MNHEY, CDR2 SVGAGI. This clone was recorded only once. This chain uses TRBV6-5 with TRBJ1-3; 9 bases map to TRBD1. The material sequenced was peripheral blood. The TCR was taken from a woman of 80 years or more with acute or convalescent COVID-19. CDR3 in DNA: TGTGCCAGCAGGGGGACAGGGGGAAACACCATATATTTT. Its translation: CASRGTGGNTIYF.